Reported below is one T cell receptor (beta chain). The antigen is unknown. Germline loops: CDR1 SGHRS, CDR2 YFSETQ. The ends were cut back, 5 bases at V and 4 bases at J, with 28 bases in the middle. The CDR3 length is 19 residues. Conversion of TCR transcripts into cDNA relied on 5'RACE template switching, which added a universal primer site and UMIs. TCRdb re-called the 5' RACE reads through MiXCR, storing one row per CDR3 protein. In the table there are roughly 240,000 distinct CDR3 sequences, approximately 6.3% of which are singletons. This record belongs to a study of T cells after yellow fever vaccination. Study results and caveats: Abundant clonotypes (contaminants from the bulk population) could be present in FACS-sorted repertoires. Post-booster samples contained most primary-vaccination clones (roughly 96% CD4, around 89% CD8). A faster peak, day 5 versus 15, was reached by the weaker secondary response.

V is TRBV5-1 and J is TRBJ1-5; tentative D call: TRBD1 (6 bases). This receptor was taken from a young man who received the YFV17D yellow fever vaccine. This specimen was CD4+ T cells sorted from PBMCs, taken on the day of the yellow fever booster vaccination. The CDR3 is CASSGVGGWGRIRNQPQHF. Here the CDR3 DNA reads TGCGCCAGCAGTGGCGTGGGGGGCTGGGGTCGCATAAGAAATCAGCCCCAGCATTTT.